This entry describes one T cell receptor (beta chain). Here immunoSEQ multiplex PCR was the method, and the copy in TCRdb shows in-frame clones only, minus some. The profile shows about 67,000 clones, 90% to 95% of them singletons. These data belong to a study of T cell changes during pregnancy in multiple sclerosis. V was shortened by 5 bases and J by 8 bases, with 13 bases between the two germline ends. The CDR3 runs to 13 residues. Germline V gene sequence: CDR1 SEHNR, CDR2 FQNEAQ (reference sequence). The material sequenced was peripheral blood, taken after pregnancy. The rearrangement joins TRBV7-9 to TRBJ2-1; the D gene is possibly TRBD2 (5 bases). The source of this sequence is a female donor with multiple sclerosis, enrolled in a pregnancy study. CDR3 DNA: TGTGCCAGCAGCCCCTGGGCCGGGGATGAGCAGTTCTTC. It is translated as CASSPWAGDEQFF.